This entry concerns a single T cell receptor (beta chain). Per the original methods: How many nucleated cells were present was estimated from reference gene primer amplification. Only in-frame clones appear in the TCRdb table, and some are missing; sequencing was by immunoSEQ multiplex PCR. V and J calls and clone size are those listed in that table; D and trimming were worked out from the DNA. The table records under 300,000 clones, approximately 80% of them present only once. Germline V gene sequence: CDR1 LGHNT, CDR2 FRNRAP. Trimming took 6 bases from V and 3 from J, leaving 17 bases between them. The length of the CDR3 is 15 residues. The data belong to a study of blood T cell repertoires in COVID-19.

The sample was peripheral blood. The chain links TRBV12-5 to TRBJ1-2; D not resolved. The TCR sequence derives from a woman aged 40 to 50 who had recovered from COVID-19. CDR3 sequence: CASGRAGSGDYGYTF. DNA for the CDR3: TGTGCTAGTGGGCGGGCTGGCAGTGGAGACTATGGCTACACCTTC. Supplemented by reference TRBV12-5 and TRBJ1-2, the full variable domain reads DARVTQTPRHKVTEMGQEVTMRCQPILGHNTVFWYRQTMMQGLELLAYFRNRAPLDDSGMPKDRFSAEMPDATLATLKIQPSEPRDSAVYFCASGRAGSGDYGYTFGSGTRLTVV.